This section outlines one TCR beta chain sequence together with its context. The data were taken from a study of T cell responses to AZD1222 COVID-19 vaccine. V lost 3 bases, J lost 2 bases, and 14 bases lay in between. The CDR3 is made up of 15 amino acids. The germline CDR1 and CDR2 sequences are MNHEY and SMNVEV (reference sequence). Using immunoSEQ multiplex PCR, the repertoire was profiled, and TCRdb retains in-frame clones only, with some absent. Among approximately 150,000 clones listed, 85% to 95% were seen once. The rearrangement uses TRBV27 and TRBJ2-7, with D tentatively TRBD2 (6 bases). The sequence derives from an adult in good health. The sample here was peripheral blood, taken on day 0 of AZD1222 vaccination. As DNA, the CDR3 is TGTGCCAGCAGTTTTTGGGCGGGATCTCCCTACGAGCAGTACTTC. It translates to CASSFWAGSPYEQYF.